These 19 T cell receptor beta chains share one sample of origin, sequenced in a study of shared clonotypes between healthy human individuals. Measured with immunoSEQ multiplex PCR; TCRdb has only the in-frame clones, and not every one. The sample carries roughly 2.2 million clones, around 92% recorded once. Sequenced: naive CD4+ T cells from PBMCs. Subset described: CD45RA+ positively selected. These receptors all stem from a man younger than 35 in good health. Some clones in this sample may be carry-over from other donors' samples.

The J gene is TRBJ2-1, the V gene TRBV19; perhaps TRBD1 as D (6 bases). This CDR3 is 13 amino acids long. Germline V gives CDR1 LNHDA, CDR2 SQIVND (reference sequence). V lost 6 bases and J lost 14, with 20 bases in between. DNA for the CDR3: TGTGCCAGTAGCCAAAACTACAGGGAAGGGGAGTTCTTC. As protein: CASSQNYREGEFF.

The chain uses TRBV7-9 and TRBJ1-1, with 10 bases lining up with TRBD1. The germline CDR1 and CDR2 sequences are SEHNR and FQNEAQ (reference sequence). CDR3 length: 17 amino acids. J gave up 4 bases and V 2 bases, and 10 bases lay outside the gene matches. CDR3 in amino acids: CASSLLGTGVRSTEAFF. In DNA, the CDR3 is TGTGCCAGCAGCTTACTCGGGACAGGGGTTAGGAGCACTGAAGCTTTCTTT.

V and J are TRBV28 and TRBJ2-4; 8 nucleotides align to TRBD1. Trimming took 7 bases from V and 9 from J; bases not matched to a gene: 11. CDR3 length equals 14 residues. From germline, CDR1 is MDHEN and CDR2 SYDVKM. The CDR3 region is CASKGQGLVTIQYF. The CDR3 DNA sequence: TGTGCCAGCAAAGGACAGGGATTGGTGACCATTCAGTACTTC. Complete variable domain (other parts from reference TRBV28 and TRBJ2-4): DVKVTQSSRYLVKRTGEKVFLECVQDMDHENMFWYRQDPGLGLRLIYFSYDVKMKEKGDIPEGYSVSREKKERFSLILESASTNQTSMYLCASKGQGLVTIQYFGAGTRLSVL.

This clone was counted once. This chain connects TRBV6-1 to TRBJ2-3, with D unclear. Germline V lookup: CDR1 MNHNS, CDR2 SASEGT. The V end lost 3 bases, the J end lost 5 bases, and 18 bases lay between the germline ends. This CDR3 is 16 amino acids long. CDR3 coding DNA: TGTGCCAGCAGTGATCTGAAGGGATGGCCCGGAGATACGCAGTATTTT. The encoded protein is CASSDLKGWPGDTQYF.

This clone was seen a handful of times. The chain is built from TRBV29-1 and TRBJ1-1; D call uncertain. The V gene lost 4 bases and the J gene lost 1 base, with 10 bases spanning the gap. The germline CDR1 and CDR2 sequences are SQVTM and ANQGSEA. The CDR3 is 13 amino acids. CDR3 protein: CSVGRQPNTEAFF. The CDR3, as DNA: TGCAGCGTTGGTAGGCAACCGAACACTGAAGCTTTCTTT.

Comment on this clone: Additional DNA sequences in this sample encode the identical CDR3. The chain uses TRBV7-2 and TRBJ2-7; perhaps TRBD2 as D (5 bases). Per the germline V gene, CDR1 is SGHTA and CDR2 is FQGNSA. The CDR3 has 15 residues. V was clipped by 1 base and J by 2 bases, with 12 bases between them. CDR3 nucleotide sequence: TGTGCCAGCAGCTTAGGAGCCAGCGGAACCTACGAGCAGTACTTC. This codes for CASSLGASGTYEQYF. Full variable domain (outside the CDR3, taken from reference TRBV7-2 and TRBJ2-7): GAGVSQSPSNKVTEKGKDVELRCDPISGHTALYWYRQSLGQGLEFLIYFQGNSAPDKSGLPSDRFSAERTGGSVSTLTIQRTQQEDSAVYLCASSLGASGTYEQYFGPGTRLTVT.

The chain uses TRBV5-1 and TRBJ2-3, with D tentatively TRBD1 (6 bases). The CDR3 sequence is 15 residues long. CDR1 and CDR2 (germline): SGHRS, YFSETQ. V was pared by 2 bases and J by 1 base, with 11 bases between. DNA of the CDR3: TGCGCCAGCAGCTTCCGGGACAAACGCACAGATACGCAGTATTTT. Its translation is CASSFRDKRTDTQYF.

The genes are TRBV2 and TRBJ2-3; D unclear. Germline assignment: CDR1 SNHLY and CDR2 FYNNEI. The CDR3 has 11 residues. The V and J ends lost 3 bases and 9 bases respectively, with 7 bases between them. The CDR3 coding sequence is TGTGCCAGCAGTGAGGCTTGGACGCAGTATTTT. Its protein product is CASSEAWTQYF.

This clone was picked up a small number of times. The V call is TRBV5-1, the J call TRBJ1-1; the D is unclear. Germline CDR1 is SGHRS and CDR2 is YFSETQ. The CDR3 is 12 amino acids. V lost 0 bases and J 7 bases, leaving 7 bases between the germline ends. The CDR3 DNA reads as TGCGCCAGCAGCTTGGCGGGGATTGAAGCTTTCTTT. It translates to CASSLAGIEAFF. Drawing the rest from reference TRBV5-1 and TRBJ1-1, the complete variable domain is KAGVTQTPRYLIKTRGQQVTLSCSPISGHRSVSWYQQTPGQGLQFLFEYFSETQRNKGNFPGRFSGRQFSNSRSEMNVSTLELGDSALYLCASSLAGIEAFFGQGTRLTVV.

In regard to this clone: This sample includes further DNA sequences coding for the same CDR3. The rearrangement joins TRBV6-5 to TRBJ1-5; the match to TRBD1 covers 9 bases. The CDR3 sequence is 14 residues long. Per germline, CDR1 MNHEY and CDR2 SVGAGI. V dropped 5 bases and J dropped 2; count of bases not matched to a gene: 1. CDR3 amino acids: CASSRTGGNQPQHF. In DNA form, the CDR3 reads TGTGCCAGCAGTCGGACAGGGGGCAATCAGCCCCAGCATTTT.

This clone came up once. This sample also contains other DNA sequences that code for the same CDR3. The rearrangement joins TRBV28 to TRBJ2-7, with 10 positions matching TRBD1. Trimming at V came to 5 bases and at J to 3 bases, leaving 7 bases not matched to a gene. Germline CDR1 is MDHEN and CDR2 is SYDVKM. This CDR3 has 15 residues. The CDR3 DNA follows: TGTGCCAGCAGTAGCCCGGGACAGGGGATCTACGAGCAGTACTTC. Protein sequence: CASSSPGQGIYEQYF.

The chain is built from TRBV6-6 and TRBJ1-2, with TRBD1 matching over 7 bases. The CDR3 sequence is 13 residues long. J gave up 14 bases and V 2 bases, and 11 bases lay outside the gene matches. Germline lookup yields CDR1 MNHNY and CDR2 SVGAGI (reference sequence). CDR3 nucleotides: TGTGCCAGCAGTTACGAGGACAGGCGACCGAAGACCTTC. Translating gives CASSYEDRRPKTF.

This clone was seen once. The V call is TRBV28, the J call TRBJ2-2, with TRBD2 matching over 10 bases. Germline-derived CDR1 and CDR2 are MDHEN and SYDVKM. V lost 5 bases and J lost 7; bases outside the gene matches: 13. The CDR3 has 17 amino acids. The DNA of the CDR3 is TGTGCCAGCAGTCCCGGGTTGCTAGCGGGAGTTATCGGGGAGCTGTTTTTT. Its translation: CASSPGLLAGVIGELFF.

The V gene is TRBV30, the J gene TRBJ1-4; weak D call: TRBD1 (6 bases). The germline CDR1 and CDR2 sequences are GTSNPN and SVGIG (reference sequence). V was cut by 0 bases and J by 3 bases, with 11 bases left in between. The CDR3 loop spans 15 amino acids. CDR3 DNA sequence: TGTGCCTGGAGTGTCTTTGGGGGGCCTAATGAAAAACTGTTTTTT. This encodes CAWSVFGGPNEKLFF.

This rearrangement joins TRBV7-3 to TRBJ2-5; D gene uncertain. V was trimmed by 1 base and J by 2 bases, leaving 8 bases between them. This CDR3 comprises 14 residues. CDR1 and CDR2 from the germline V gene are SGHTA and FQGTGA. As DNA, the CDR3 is TGTGCCAGCAGCTTAATGGGGTTTCAAGAGACCCAGTACTTC. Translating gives CASSLMGFQETQYF.

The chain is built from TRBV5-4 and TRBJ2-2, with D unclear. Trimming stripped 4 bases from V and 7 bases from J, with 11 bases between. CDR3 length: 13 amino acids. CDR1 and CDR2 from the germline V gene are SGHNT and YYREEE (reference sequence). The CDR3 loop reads CASSPFRSGELFF. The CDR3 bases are TGTGCCAGCAGCCCATTCCGGAGCGGGGAGCTGTTTTTT.

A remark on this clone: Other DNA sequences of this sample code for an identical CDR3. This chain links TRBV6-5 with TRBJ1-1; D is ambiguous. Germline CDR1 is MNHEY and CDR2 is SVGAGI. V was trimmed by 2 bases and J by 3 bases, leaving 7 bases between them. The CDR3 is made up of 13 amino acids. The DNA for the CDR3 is TGTGCCAGCAGTTACGTTAGGGACACTGAAGCTTTCTTT. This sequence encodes CASSYVRDTEAFF.

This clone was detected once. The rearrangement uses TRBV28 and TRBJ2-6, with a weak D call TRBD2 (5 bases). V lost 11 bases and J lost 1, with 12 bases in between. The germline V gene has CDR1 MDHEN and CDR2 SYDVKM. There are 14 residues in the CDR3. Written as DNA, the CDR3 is TGTGCCGTTAGCCGGGGATCTGGGGCCAACGTCCTGACTTTC. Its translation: CAVSRGSGANVLTF.

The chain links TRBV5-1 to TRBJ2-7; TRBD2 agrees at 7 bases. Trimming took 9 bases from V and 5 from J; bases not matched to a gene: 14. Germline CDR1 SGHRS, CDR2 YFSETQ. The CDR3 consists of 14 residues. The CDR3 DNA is TGCGCCACCCCCCGCGGCGGGAGCGGCGACGAGCAGTACTTC. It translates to CATPRGGSGDEQYF.